Presented here are 9 T cell receptor beta chains from one specimen sequenced in a study of technical replicates of blood from a few donors. The method was immunoSEQ multiplex PCR; TCRdb's version includes in-frame clones alone and lacks a portion of them. The data contain roughly 72,000 clones, 85% to 95% of them singletons. What was sequenced was T cells isolated from PBMCs. All receptors derive from a human donor in good health.

The chain has TRBV28 and TRBJ1-2; perhaps TRBD1 as D (5 bases). V lost 3 bases to trimming and J lost 2 bases, with 13 bases between them. The CDR3 has 15 amino acids. CDR1 MDHEN and CDR2 SYDVKM come from the germline V gene. This chain's CDR3 is CASSFRDFANYGYTF. DNA for the CDR3: TGTGCCAGCAGTTTCAGGGATTTTGCAAACTATGGCTACACCTTC.

The gene calls are TRBV6-6 and TRBJ2-7; 15 bases align to TRBD2. Germline V gives CDR1 MNHNY, CDR2 SVGAGI (reference sequence). The CDR3 totals 15 residues. V shed 5 bases and J 2 bases; nucleotides not matched to a gene: 1. The CDR3 reads CASSRTSGRAYEQYF. Written as DNA, the CDR3 is TGTGCCAGCAGTAGGACTAGCGGGAGGGCCTACGAGCAGTACTTC.

The chain joins TRBV7-9 to TRBJ2-7, with 10 nucleotides matching TRBD1. The CDR3 runs 15 residues. Unmatched junction bases numbered 7, after V lost 5 bases and J lost 3 bases. Germline CDR1 SEHNR, CDR2 FQNEAQ (reference sequence). CDR3 nucleotides: TGTGCCAGCAGCACTCGACAGGGGGCGTACTACGAGCAGTACTTC. Its translation: CASSTRQGAYYEQYF.

The rearrangement joins TRBV11-3 to TRBJ2-2, with 12 bases lining up with TRBD2. Looked up from germline, CDR1 is SGHNT and CDR2 is YENEEA. This CDR3 region has 15 residues. V gave up 5 bases and J gave up 5 bases; unmatched junction bases: 3. CDR3 coding DNA: TGTGCCAGCAGCCCAGGACTAGCGGGAACCGGGGAGCTGTTTTTT. It translates to CASSPGLAGTGELFF.

The J gene is TRBJ2-7, the V gene TRBV7-8; 9 bases are shared with TRBD1. There are 16 residues in the CDR3. Germline values: CDR1 SGHVS, CDR2 FQNEAQ. V was clipped by 0 bases and J by 3 bases; unmatched bases: 6. The CDR3: CASSLAGTGPFYEQYF. The CDR3 DNA reads TGTGCCAGCAGCTTAGCCGGGACAGGGCCCTTCTACGAGCAGTACTTC.

The chain links TRBV6-5 to TRBJ2-7; 7 bases are a match to TRBD1. The germline V gene encodes CDR1 MNHEY and CDR2 SVGAGI. This CDR3 is built from 16 residues. The V and J ends lost 0 bases and 1 base, in that order; junction bases with no gene match: 6. The CDR3 DNA follows: TGTGCCAGCAGTTACTCGACAGGGTTGAGGTCCTACGAGCAGTACTTC. Translating gives CASSYSTGLRSYEQYF.

The chain links TRBV6-6 to TRBJ2-7; TRBD2 is a possible D gene (5 bases). The CDR3 has 16 amino acids. V lost 2 bases, J lost 6 bases, and 20 bases lay in between. Germline loops: CDR1 MNHNY, CDR2 SVGAGI (reference sequence). CDR3 loop: CASSYPSLARESEQYF. The CDR3 DNA reads TGTGCCAGCAGTTACCCGTCACTTGCTAGGGAGTCCGAGCAGTACTTC.

This rearrangement joins TRBV7-9 to TRBJ2-7; 7 bases match TRBD1. After removal of 3 bases from V and 2 bases from J, the junction contained 10 bases not matched to a gene. This CDR3 is 16 amino acids long. The germline gives CDR1 SEHNR, CDR2 FQNEAQ (reference sequence). CDR3: CASSFGLWDSTYEQYF. CDR3 in DNA: TGTGCCAGCAGCTTCGGTCTTTGGGACAGCACCTACGAGCAGTACTTC.

The rearrangement links TRBV28 to TRBJ2-7; D possibly corresponds to TRBD2 (8 bases). The CDR3 length is 16 residues. V dropped 6 bases and J dropped 12 bases, with 30 bases sitting between them. Per the germline V gene, CDR1 is MDHEN and CDR2 is SYDVKM. The CDR3 spells CASSPPSGSWDRGSYF. The DNA of the CDR3 is TGTGCCAGCAGCCCGCCGAGCGGGAGTTGGGACAGAGGGTCGTACTTC.